The source of this T cell receptor beta chain is a study of cytomegalovirus exposure and HLA in healthy donors. Across the whole study: Around 80 million unique TCR sequences came from HLA-typed donors in an early release. Study conclusions and caveats: In a later analysis, parvovirus B19, influenza, CMV and Epstein-Barr virus appeared linked to several top co-occurrence clusters. CMV serostatus was the sole immune exposure information available. Earlier results showed most TCR beta V segments being productive about 87% or about 30% of the time.

V dropped 6 bases and J dropped 2; count of bases not matched to a gene: 7. Per germline, CDR1 MNHEY and CDR2 SVGAGI. The CDR3 is 15 residues long. PCR involved 60 Vbeta and 13 Jbeta primers. Assay: immunoSEQ multiplex PCR; the TCRdb copy retains only in-frame clones and omits some. The sample includes some 120,000 clones, 77% of them seen just once. About this clone itself: Its antigen is unknown.

This receptor was taken from a woman in her thirties or forties in good health and CMV-seropositive. The chain has TRBV6-5 and TRBJ1-5, with 7 nucleotides matching TRBD1. The sequenced material came from PBMCs. The CDR3 sequence: CASSPDRVGNQPQHF. The CDR3, as DNA: TGTGCCAGCAGCCCCGACAGGGTTGGCAATCAGCCCCAGCATTTT.